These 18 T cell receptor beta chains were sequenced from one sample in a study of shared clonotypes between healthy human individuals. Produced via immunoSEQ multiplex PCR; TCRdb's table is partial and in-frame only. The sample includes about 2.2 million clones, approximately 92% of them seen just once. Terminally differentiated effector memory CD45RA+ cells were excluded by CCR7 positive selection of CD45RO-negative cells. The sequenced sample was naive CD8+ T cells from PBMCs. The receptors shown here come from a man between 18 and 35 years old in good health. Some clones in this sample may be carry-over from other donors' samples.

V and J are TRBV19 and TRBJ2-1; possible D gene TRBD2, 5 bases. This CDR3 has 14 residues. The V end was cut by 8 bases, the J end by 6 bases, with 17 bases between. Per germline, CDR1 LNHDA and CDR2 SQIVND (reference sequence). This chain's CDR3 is CASSSRGRGNEQFF. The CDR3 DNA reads TGTGCCAGTTCTTCTCGAGGGCGAGGCAATGAGCAGTTCTTC.

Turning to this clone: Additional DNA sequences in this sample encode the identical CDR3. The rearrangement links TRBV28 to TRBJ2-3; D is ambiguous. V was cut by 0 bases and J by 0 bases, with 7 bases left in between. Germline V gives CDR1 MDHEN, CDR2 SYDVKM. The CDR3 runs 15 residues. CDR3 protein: CASSLWRSSTDTQYF. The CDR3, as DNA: TGTGCCAGCAGTTTATGGCGGAGTAGCACAGATACGCAGTATTTT.

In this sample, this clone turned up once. CDR3 nucleotides: TGTGCCAGCAGCCAGTCACAGGGGTACACCGGGGAGCTGTTTTTT. This gives the protein CASSQSQGYTGELFF. The V call is TRBV28, the J call TRBJ2-2; TRBD1 agrees at 7 bases. V lost 6 bases and J lost 3; bases outside the gene matches: 7. The germline V gene has CDR1 MDHEN and CDR2 SYDVKM. This CDR3 comprises 15 residues. The entire variable domain, with the rest obtained from reference TRBV28 and TRBJ2-2, is as follows: DVKVTQSSRYLVKRTGEKVFLECVQDMDHENMFWYRQDPGLGLRLIYFSYDVKMKEKGDIPEGYSVSREKKERFSLILESASTNQTSMYLCASSQSQGYTGELFFGEGSRLTVL.

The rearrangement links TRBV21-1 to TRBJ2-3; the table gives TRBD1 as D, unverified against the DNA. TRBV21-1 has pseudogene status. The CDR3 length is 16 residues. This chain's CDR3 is CASSTTGVWYRDTQYF. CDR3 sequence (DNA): TGTGCCAGCAGCACTACAGGGGTTTGGTATCGAGATACGCAGTATTTT.

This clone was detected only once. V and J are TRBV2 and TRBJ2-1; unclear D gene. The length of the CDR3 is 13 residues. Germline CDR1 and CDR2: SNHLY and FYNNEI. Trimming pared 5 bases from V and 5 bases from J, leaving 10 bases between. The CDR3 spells CASSPPSNNEQFF. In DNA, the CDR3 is TGTGCCAGCAGTCCACCCTCGAACAATGAGCAGTTCTTC.

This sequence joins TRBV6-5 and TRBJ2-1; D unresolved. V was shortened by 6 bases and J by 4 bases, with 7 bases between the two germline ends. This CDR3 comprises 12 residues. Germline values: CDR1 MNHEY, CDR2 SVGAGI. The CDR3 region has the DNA TGTGCCAGCAGCCTCAGTTACAATGAGCAGTTCTTC. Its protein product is CASSLSYNEQFF.

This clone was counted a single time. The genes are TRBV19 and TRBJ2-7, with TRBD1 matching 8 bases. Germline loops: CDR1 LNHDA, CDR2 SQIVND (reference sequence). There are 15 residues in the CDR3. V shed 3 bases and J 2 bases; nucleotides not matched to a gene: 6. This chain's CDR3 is CASSMEVRGPYEQYF. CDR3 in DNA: TGTGCCAGTAGTATGGAGGTCAGGGGGCCCTACGAGCAGTACTTC.

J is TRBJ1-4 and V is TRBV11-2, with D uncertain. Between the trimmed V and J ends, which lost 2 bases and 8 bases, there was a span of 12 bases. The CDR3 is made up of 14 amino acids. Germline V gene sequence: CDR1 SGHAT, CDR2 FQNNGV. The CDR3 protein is CASSLKVAREKLFF. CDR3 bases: TGTGCCAGCAGCTTAAAGGTGGCACGGGAAAAACTGTTTTTT.

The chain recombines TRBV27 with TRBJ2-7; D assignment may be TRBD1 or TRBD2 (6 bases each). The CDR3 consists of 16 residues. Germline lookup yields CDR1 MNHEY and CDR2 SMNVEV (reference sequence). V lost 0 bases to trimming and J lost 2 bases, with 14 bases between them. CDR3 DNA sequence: TGTGCCAGCAGTTTATCGGGTCTTCGGGGGCCCTACGAGCAGTACTTC. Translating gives CASSLSGLRGPYEQYF.

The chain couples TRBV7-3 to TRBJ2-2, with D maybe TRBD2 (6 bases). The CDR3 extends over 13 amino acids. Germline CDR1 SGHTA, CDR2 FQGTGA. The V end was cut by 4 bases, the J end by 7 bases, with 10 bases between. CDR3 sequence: CASSYLASGELFF. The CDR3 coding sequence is TGTGCCAGCAGCTACCTAGCGAGCGGGGAGCTGTTTTTT.

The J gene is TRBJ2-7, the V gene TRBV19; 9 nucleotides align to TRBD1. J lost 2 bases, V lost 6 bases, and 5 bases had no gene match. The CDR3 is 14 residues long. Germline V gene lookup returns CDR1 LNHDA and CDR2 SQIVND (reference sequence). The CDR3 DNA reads TGTGCCAGTAGCTGGACAGGGGACCCCTACGAGCAGTACTTC. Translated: CASSWTGDPYEQYF.

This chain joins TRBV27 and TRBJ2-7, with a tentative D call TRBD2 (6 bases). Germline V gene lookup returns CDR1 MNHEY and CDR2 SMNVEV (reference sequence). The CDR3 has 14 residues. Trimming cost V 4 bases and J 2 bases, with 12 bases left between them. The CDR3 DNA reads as TGTGCCAGCAGTTCACTACTAGCTCCCTACGAGCAGTACTTC. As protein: CASSSLLAPYEQYF.

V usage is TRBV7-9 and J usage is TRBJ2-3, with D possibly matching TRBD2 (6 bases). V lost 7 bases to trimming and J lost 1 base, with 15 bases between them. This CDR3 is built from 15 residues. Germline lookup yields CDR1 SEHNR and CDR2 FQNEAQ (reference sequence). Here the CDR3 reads CASTDLEGGTDTQYF. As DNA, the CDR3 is TGTGCCAGCACCGATTTGGAGGGCGGCACAGATACGCAGTATTTT.

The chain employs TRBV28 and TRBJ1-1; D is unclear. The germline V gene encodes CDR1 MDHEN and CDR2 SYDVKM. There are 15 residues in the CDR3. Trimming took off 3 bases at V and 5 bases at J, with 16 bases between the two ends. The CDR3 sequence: CASSFRTAALTEAFF. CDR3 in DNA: TGTGCCAGCAGTTTTCGGACGGCAGCGCTAACTGAAGCTTTCTTT. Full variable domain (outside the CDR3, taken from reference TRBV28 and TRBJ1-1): DVKVTQSSRYLVKRTGEKVFLECVQDMDHENMFWYRQDPGLGLRLIYFSYDVKMKEKGDIPEGYSVSREKKERFSLILESASTNQTSMYLCASSFRTAALTEAFFGQGTRLTVV.

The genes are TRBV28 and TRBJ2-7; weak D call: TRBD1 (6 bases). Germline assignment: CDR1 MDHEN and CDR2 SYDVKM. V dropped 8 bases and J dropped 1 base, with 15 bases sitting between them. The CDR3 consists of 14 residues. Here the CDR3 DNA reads TGTGCCAGCTTTGGAGACAGGACGTCCTACGAGCAGTACTTC. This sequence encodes CASFGDRTSYEQYF.

The CDR3 spells CASSQRKGRVPFSGNTIYF. CDR3 DNA sequence: TGTGCCAGCAGCCAAAGAAAAGGGAGGGTTCCATTCTCTGGAAACACCATATATTTT. J is TRBJ1-3 and V is TRBV14; no definite D call. The V gene's germline CDR1 is SGHDN and CDR2 FVKESK. V dropped 2 bases and J dropped 0 bases, with 20 bases sitting between them. The length of the CDR3 is 19 residues. The entire variable domain, with the rest obtained from reference TRBV14 and TRBJ1-3, is as follows: EAGVTQFPSHSVIEKGQTVTLRCDPISGHDNLYWYRRVMGKEIKFLLHFVKESKQDESGMPNNRFLAERTGGTYSTLKVQPAELEDSGVYFCASSQRKGRVPFSGNTIYFGEGSWLTVV.

The CDR3 nucleotides read TGTGTCAGAAGCTTCGGGGGGGCCTCGTTAGAGCCCCAGCATTTT. It is translated as CVRSFGGASLEPQHF. This chain links TRBV7-5 with TRBJ1-5. TRBV7-5 is recorded as a pseudogene. This CDR3 spans 15 amino acids.

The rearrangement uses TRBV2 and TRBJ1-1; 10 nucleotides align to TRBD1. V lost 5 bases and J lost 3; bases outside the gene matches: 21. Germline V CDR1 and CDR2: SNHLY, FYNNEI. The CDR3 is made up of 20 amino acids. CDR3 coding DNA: TGTGCCAGCAGTCTCCGGTCGGACCGGGACAGGGGATATCGTGACACTGAAGCTTTCTTT. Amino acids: CASSLRSDRDRGYRDTEAFF.